Described below is a single T cell receptor beta chain sequence and its context. V lost 4 bases and J lost 7, with 13 bases in between. Germline assignment: CDR1 SGHNT and CDR2 YYREEE (reference sequence). The CDR3 runs 13 residues. The data originate from a study of blood T cell repertoires in COVID-19. About the study: The United States, Italy and Spain supplied acute and convalescent COVID-19 samples. PBMCs, B-cell-depleted T cells, or T cells provided the cDNA or gDNA that made up the material.

How the authors handled the data: Estimation of nucleated cell counts relied on the amplification of reference gene primers. Repertoires were generated with immunoSEQ multiplex PCR, while TCRdb's copy carries only in-frame clones and drops some. The D gene and trimming were derived from the DNA, and the V and J assignments and clone size from that table. The repertoire holds around 220,000 clones, around 85% seen once, with 2.2% in the top ten. The V and J genes are TRBV5-4 and TRBJ2-3; no definite D call. The specimen was peripheral blood. The TCR sequence derives from a woman aged 45-65 years with acute or convalescent COVID-19. The CDR3 sequence: CASSLPLPNTQYF. The DNA for the CDR3 is TGTGCCAGCAGCCTCCCCCTACCTAATACGCAGTATTTT.